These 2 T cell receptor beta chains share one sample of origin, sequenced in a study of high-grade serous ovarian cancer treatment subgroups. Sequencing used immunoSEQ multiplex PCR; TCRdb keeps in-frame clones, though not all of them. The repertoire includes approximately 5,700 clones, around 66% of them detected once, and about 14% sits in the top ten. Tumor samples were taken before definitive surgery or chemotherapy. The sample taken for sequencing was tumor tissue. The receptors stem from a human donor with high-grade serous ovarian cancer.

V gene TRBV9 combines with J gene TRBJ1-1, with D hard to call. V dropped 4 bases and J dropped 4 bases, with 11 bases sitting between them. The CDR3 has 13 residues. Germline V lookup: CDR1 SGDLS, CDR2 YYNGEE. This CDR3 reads CASSPRPATEAFF. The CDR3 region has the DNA TGTGCCAGCAGCCCCCGACCGGCCACTGAAGCTTTCTTT.

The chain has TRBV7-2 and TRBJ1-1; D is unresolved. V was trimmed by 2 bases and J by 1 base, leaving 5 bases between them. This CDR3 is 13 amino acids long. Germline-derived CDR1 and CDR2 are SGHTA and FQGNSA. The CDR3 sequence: CASSLSKNTEAFF. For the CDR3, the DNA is TGTGCCAGCAGCTTAAGCAAGAACACTGAAGCTTTCTTT.